This T cell receptor (beta chain) was identified in a study of PD-1 blockade in classical Hodgkin lymphoma. Broader study findings: Undefined causes, possibly disease activity or prior therapy, underlie the repertoire differences.

Per the germline V gene, CDR1 is MNHEY and CDR2 is SMNVEV (reference sequence). Trimming removed 6 bases from V and 6 bases from J; junction bases left unmatched: 6. CDR3 length: 14 amino acids. Generated by immunoSEQ multiplex PCR, the TCRdb table keeps only in-frame clones and is missing some. Of 13,000 to 15,000 clones in the sample, around four fifths were seen once. Each patient's relapse followed autologous stem cell transplantation, and brentuximab vedotin exposure varied. Reported best responses ranged across complete response, partial response or progressive disease. Details on this clone: Its antigen is not known.

The receptor was isolated from a human donor with classical Hodgkin lymphoma. This material consisted of peripheral blood mononuclear cells (PBMCs), taken before the second cycle of nivolumab. The chain combines TRBV27 with TRBJ2-1, with 9 bases lining up with TRBD1. The CDR3 here is CASRLGQGFNEQFF. The DNA for the CDR3 is TGTGCCAGCAGACTAGGACAGGGGTTCAATGAGCAGTTCTTC.